Shown below are 25 T cell receptor beta chains from a single sample sequenced in a study of shared clonotypes between healthy human individuals. Generated by immunoSEQ multiplex PCR, the TCRdb table keeps only in-frame clones and is missing some. This table holds fewer than 1 million clones, around 96% found once. Positive CCR7 selection of CD45RO-negative cells yielded the naive CD8 cells, and terminally differentiated effector memory CD45RA+ cells were excluded. The sequenced material came from naive CD8+ T cells sorted from blood. The receptors here all came from a man aged 25 to 45 in good health.

The chain combines TRBV2 with TRBJ2-1; TRBD2 might be the D (5 bases). Germline CDR1 reads SNHLY; CDR2 reads FYNNEI. The CDR3 extends over 13 amino acids. V lost 3 bases to trimming and J lost 7 bases, with 10 bases between them. DNA for the CDR3: TGTGCCAGCAGTGACCCGGACTCAAATGAGCAGTTCTTC. It is translated as CASSDPDSNEQFF.

The V and J genes are TRBV7-2 and TRBJ2-5; tentative D call: TRBD2 (6 bases). The length of the CDR3 is 14 residues. Germline loops: CDR1 SGHTA, CDR2 FQGNSA. V lost 2 bases and J 3 bases, leaving 10 bases between the germline ends. The CDR3 DNA reads TGTGCCAGCAGCTTATATGGGGGGAAAGAGACCCAGTACTTC. As protein: CASSLYGGKETQYF. Combining the CDR3 with reference TRBV7-2 and TRBJ2-5 gives the whole variable domain GAGVSQSPSNKVTEKGKDVELRCDPISGHTALYWYRQSLGQGLEFLIYFQGNSAPDKSGLPSDRFSAERTGGSVSTLTIQRTQQEDSAVYLCASSLYGGKETQYFGPGTRLLVL.

The chain employs TRBV25-1 and TRBJ2-5, with D perhaps assigned TRBD1 or TRBD2 (6 bases each). Germline V gene lookup returns CDR1 MGHDK and CDR2 SYGVNS. The CDR3 totals 10 residues. The V gene lost 8 bases and the J gene lost 7 bases, with 8 bases spanning the gap. CDR3 sequence: CASEGGTQYF. As DNA, the CDR3 is TGTGCCAGCGAGGGGGGGACCCAGTACTTC.

The rearrangement joins TRBV9 to TRBJ2-7; no clear D gene. The CDR3 extends over 14 amino acids. V lost 0 bases and J 1 base, leaving 8 bases between the germline ends. Germline lookup yields CDR1 SGDLS and CDR2 YYNGEE. The CDR3 is CASSVDIGSYEQYF. CDR3 bases: TGTGCCAGCAGCGTAGATATAGGGTCCTACGAGCAGTACTTC.

The chain couples TRBV5-6 to TRBJ1-5, with D possibly TRBD1 on 5 matching bases. The germline V gene has CDR1 SGHDT and CDR2 YYEEEE. The CDR3 runs 15 residues. V was clipped by 3 bases and J by 2 bases, with 12 bases between them. The CDR3 sequence: CASSSNGGGNQPQHF. The CDR3 DNA sequence: TGTGCCAGCAGCTCTAATGGGGGTGGCAATCAGCCCCAGCATTTT.

About this clone itself: At the DNA level, this CDR3 is encoded by other sequences in the same sample as well. The genes are TRBV4-1 and TRBJ1-5; D ambiguous. The ends were cut back, 0 bases at V and 4 bases at J, with 4 bases in the middle. CDR1 is MGHRA, CDR2 YSYEKL, per germline. This CDR3 is 13 amino acids long. The CDR3 region is CASSQDLNQPQHF. The CDR3 coding sequence is TGCGCCAGCAGCCAAGATCTTAATCAGCCCCAGCATTTT.

The chain employs TRBV29-1 and TRBJ2-7, with 13 bases matching TRBD2. V was pared by 7 bases and J by 4 bases, with 1 base of the junction left unmatched. Germline CDR1 is SQVTM and CDR2 is ANQGSEA. This CDR3 contains 12 residues. CDR3: CSGLAGGYEQYF. The DNA of the CDR3 is TGCAGCGGACTAGCGGGAGGATACGAGCAGTACTTC.

The chain carries TRBV6-6 and TRBJ2-3; TRBD2 matches at 12 bases. Unmatched junction bases numbered 3, after V lost 3 bases and J lost 5 bases. From germline, CDR1 is MNHNY and CDR2 SVGAGI (reference sequence). This CDR3 is 15 amino acids long. The CDR3 is CASSYGGLAGDTQYF. CDR3 DNA sequence: TGTGCCAGCAGTTATGGGGGACTAGCGGGAGATACGCAGTATTTT.

The chain couples TRBV4-3 to TRBJ2-2; D is perhaps TRBD2 (6 bases). From germline, CDR1 is LGHNA and CDR2 YSLEER. There are 16 residues in the CDR3. V was clipped by 3 bases and J by 6 bases, with 17 bases between them. CDR3 nucleotides: TGCGCCAGCAGCCACCCCAGCGGAGGGGTGGCCGGGGAGCTGTTTTTT. Translation: CASSHPSGGVAGELFF.

The chain links TRBV14 to TRBJ2-1; 12 positions agree with TRBD2. The germline gives CDR1 SGHDN, CDR2 FVKESK. CDR3 length: 15 residues. J was trimmed by 7 bases and V by 1 base; bases with no gene match: 2. The CDR3 loop is CASSQGLAGVNEQFF. CDR3 bases: TGTGCCAGCAGCCAAGGACTAGCGGGAGTTAATGAGCAGTTCTTC.

This chain joins TRBV29-1 and TRBJ2-7, with TRBD1 matching 7 bases. V dropped 5 bases and J dropped 6; count of bases not matched to a gene: 4. Germline V gene data show CDR1 as SQVTM and CDR2 as ANQGSEA. This CDR3 has 11 residues. CDR3 in DNA: TGCAGCGTTACCCACAGGGGCGAGCAGTACTTC. Translation: CSVTHRGEQYF.

The chain uses TRBV9 and TRBJ1-1; D not resolved. The CDR3 extends over 15 amino acids. Germline V gene data show CDR1 as SGDLS and CDR2 as YYNGEE. Trimming took 3 bases from V and 4 from J, leaving 16 bases between them. CDR3 sequence reads: CASSAAMDSITEAFF. CDR3 in DNA: TGTGCCAGCAGCGCCGCGATGGACTCCATCACTGAAGCTTTCTTT.

The count of this clone is one. The chain couples TRBV7-9 to TRBJ1-2, with D perhaps TRBD1 (5 bases). The V and J ends lost 0 bases and 5 bases respectively, with 10 bases between them. Germline V gene lookup returns CDR1 SEHNR and CDR2 FQNEAQ (reference sequence). The CDR3 extends over 14 amino acids. This CDR3 is CASSLAIRQYGYTF. CDR3 coding DNA: TGTGCCAGCAGCTTAGCGATCCGACAGTATGGCTACACCTTC.

V is TRBV7-2 and J is TRBJ2-3, with D perhaps being TRBD1 or TRBD2 (5 bases each). The CDR3 spans 13 residues. Looked up from germline, CDR1 is SGHTA and CDR2 is FQGNSA. The ends were cut back, 5 bases at V and 7 bases at J, with 13 bases in the middle. CDR3 sequence (DNA): TGTGCCAGCAGCCTCCACGGGGCCAATACGCAGTATTTT. This translates into CASSLHGANTQYF.

The V gene is TRBV27, the J gene TRBJ2-5; no clear D gene. The CDR3 has 14 amino acids. Trimming cost V 1 base and J 0 bases, with 6 bases left between them. The germline V gene encodes CDR1 MNHEY and CDR2 SMNVEV (reference sequence). CDR3 in amino acids: CASSLYVDQETQYF. The DNA for the CDR3 is TGTGCCAGCAGTTTATACGTAGACCAAGAGACCCAGTACTTC.

The chain has TRBV28 and TRBJ1-3, with 11 bases that match TRBD1. After removal of 6 bases from V and 2 bases from J, the junction contained 9 bases not matched to a gene. The V gene's germline CDR1 is MDHEN and CDR2 SYDVKM. This CDR3 region has 17 residues. CDR3 sequence reads: CASRPFMDRGPGNTIYF. For the CDR3, the DNA is TGTGCCAGCAGACCCTTCATGGACAGGGGGCCTGGAAACACCATATATTTT.

The chain uses TRBV7-9 and TRBJ2-5, with 7 bases lining up with TRBD2. The CDR3 extends over 14 amino acids. In germline, CDR1 is SEHNR, CDR2 FQNEAQ (reference sequence). J lost 2 bases, V lost 5 bases, and 5 bases had no gene match. The CDR3 nucleotides read TGTGCCAGCAGCCAAGCGGGACGGCAAGAGACCCAGTACTTC. Protein: CASSQAGRQETQYF.

The V gene is TRBV6-1, the J gene TRBJ1-2, with D possibly being TRBD1 (5 bases). The germline V gene encodes CDR1 MNHNS and CDR2 SASEGT. V lost 8 bases and J 3 bases, leaving 16 bases between the germline ends. This CDR3 spans 14 amino acids. CDR3 coding DNA: TGTGCCAGCCCCGGGACTAAGGATGACTATGGCTACACCTTC. It encodes CASPGTKDDYGYTF.

The table lists this clone with a few counts. The V and J genes are TRBV12-1 and TRBJ2-1; the table assigns TRBD2, which was not confirmed against the DNA. TRBV12-1 is deemed a pseudogene. This CDR3 has 15 amino acids. This chain's CDR3 is CASSPGLAGDREQFF. The CDR3 DNA follows: TGTGCCAGCAGCCCGGGACTAGCGGGAGACCGGGAGCAGTTCTTC.

The rearrangement uses TRBV7-8 and TRBJ2-3; 12 bases are a match to TRBD2. Germline V lookup: CDR1 SGHVS, CDR2 FQNEAQ. J gave up 4 bases and V 10 bases, and 9 bases lay outside the gene matches. This CDR3 contains 15 residues. The CDR3 region has the DNA TGTGCCACCTCCCTGACTAGCGGGAGTGCAGATACGCAGTATTTT. Translation gives CATSLTSGSADTQYF. Looking up the rest from reference TRBV7-8 and TRBJ2-3 gives the full variable domain: GAGVSQSPRYKVAKRGQDVALRCDPISGHVSLFWYQQALGQGPEFLTYFQNEAQLDKSGLPSDRFFAERPEGSVSTLKIQRTQQEDSAVYLCATSLTSGSADTQYFGPGTRLTVL.

As for this clone: One end of the junction fails to match germline, which may point to a read error. The gene calls are TRBV7-7 and TRBJ2-7, with TRBD2 matching 12 bases. The CDR3 has 18 amino acids. Germline V gene data show CDR1 as SSHAT and CDR2 as FNYEAQ (reference sequence). Written as DNA, the CDR3 is TGTGCTAGCAGCACTAGACCGCCACTAGCGGGAGGTAGAAACGAGCAGTACTTC. Translating it yields CASSTRPPLAGGRNEQYF.

The rearrangement joins TRBV10-3 to TRBJ2-7; 11 positions match TRBD2. CDR3 length: 15 amino acids. V shed 6 bases, J shed 1 base, and the junction held 5 bases outside the gene matches. Germline V gene lookup returns CDR1 ENHRY and CDR2 SYGVKD. The CDR3 spells CAIRGTSGDSYEQYF. CDR3 nucleotides: TGTGCCATCAGGGGGACTAGCGGCGATTCCTACGAGCAGTACTTC.

The chain combines TRBV28 with TRBJ2-7; TRBD2 matches 14 bases. CDR3 length equals 15 residues. Per the germline V gene, CDR1 is MDHEN and CDR2 is SYDVKM. V gave up 6 bases and J gave up 3 bases; unmatched junction bases: 4. The CDR3 spells CASRGTSGRYYEQYF. CDR3 nucleotide sequence: TGTGCCAGCAGAGGGACTAGCGGGAGATACTACGAGCAGTACTTC.

This clone was found once. The J gene is TRBJ1-5, the V gene TRBV7-9; D is ambiguous. V was trimmed by 1 base and J by 6 bases, leaving 10 bases between them. CDR3 length: 14 amino acids. Germline CDR1 reads SEHNR; CDR2 reads FQNEAQ (reference sequence). For the CDR3, the DNA is TGTGCCAGCAGCTTAGATGGGAACGGTCAGCCCCAGCATTTT. Its translation: CASSLDGNGQPQHF.

The chain has TRBV6-5 and TRBJ1-5, with D hard to call. This CDR3 contains 15 residues. Trimming shortened V by 4 bases and J by 0 bases, and 10 bases separated the two germline ends. The germline V gene has CDR1 MNHEY and CDR2 SVGAGI. In DNA, the CDR3 is TGTGCCAGCAGTTTGGCAGGCTATAGCAATCAGCCCCAGCATTTT. Its translation: CASSLAGYSNQPQHF.